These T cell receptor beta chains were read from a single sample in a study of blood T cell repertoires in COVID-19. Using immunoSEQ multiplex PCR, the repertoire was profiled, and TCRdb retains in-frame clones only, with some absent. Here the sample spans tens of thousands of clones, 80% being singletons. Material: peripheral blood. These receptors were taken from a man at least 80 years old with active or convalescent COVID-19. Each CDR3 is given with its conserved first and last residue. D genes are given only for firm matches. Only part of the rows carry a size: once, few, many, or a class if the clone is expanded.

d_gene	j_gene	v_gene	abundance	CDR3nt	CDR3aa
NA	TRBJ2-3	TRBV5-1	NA	TGCGCCAGCAGCCCCGGACACAACACAGATACGCAGTATTTT	CASSPGHNTDTQYF
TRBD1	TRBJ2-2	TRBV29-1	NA	TGCAGCGTTAAATTAGCAGGGGGTCGGACCGGGGAGCTGTTTTTT	CSVKLAGGRTGELFF
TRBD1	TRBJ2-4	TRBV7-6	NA	TGTGCCAGCAGCCCCCAGGGTCGGACAGGGGGAGGGTCCAAAAACATTCAGTACTTC	CASSPQGRTGGGSKNIQYF
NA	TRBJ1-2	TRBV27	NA	TGTGCCAGCAGCCACAGGGCGGGTTGGGGCTACACCTTC	CASSHRAGWGYTF
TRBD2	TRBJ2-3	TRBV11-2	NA	TGTGCCAGCAGCTCCGGGACTAGCGGGAGCGGTGGGGTAGATACGCAGTATTTT	CASSSGTSGSGGVDTQYF
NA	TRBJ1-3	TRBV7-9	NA	TGTGCCAGCAGCTTAGGTTGGGGGGGCGCCAGGTCTGGAAACACCATATATTTT	CASSLGWGGARSGNTIYF
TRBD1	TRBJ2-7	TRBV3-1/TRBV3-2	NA	TGTGCCAGCAGCCAATCAGGGGGCTACGAGCAGTACTTC	CASSQSGGYEQYF
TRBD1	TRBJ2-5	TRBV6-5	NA	TGTGCCAGCGCTCAGGGGGACCAAGAGACCCAGTACTTC	CASAQGDQETQYF
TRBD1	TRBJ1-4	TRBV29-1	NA	TGCAGCGTTAAGGGAGACAGGGGGACTAATGAAAAACTGTTTTTT	CSVKGDRGTNEKLFF
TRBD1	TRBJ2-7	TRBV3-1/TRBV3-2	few	TGTGCCAGCAGCCAAGGGGGACAGGGTACCGAGCAGTACTTC	CASSQGGQGTEQYF
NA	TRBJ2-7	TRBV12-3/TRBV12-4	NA	TGTGCCAGCAGTTTAGGGGGAGGTGAGCAGTACTTC	CASSLGGGEQYF
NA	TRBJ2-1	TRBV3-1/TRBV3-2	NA	TGTGCCAGCAGCCAAAACTTCGGGACACAGTTCTTC	CASSQNFGTQFF
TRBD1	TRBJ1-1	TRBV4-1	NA	TGCGCCAGCAGCCAAGAGTGGCAGGGGGCAACTGAAGCTTTCTTT	CASSQEWQGATEAFF
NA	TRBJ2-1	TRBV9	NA	TGTGCCAGCAGCGTAGGTAACCCCAGGGGTGAGCAGTTCTTC	CASSVGNPRGEQFF
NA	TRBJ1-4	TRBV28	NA	TGTGCCAGCAGCTCAATATTGGGCATTGCAACTAATGAAAAACTGTTTTTT	CASSSILGIATNEKLFF
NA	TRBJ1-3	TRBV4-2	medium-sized	TGTGCCAGCAGCCAAGAACAGTCTGGAAACACCATATATTTT	CASSQEQSGNTIYF
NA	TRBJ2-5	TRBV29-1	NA	TGCAGCGGTGGGGCGGCTAGCGTGTATGAGACCCAGTACTTC	CSGGAASVYETQYF
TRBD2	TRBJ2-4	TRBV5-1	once	TGCGCCAGTAGACTAGCGGGAGGACCAACAGCCAAAAACATTCAGTACTTC	CASRLAGGPTAKNIQYF
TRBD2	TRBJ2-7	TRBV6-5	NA	TGTGCCAGCAGCCGAGGACTAGCGGGCCACGAGCAGTACTTC	CASSRGLAGHEQYF
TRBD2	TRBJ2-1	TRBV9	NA	TGTGCCAGCAGCGTCACCGGGACTAGCGGATACAATGAGCAGTTCTTC	CASSVTGTSGYNEQFF
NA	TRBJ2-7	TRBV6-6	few	TGTGCCAGCAGAGACCACAGGGAGAAAGACGAGCAGTACTTC	CASRDHREKDEQYF
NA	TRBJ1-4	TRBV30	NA	TGTGCCTGGAGTGTACGTTGGGGCTCGAATGAAAAACTGTTTTTT	CAWSVRWGSNEKLFF
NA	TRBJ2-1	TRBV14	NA	TGTGCCAGCAGCCAAGTTAACTCGGGAAACAAGTTCTTC	CASSQVNSGNKFF
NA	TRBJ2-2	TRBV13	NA	TGTGCCAGCAGCAGGGGCCTCACCGGGGAGCTGTTTTTT	CASSRGLTGELFF
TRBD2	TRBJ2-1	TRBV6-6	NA	TGTGCCAGTGGAACTAGCGGGGGTTACAATGAGCAGTTCTTC	CASGTSGGYNEQFF
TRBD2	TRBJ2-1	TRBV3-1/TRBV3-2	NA	TGTGCCAGCAGCCAAGTCTCTAGCGGGGTTTTCAATGAGCAGTTCTTC	CASSQVSSGVFNEQFF
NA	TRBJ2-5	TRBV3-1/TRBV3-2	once	TGTGCCAGCAGCCACTCGGGCGGGGAGACCCAGTACTTC	CASSHSGGETQYF